Following are 23 T cell receptor beta chains from one sample sequenced in a study of blood T cell repertoires in COVID-19. The repertoire was sequenced with immunoSEQ multiplex PCR; TCRdb's copy has only in-frame clones and lacks some. Here the sample spans about 230,000 clones, nearly 90% being singletons. Material for sequencing was peripheral blood. The receptors stem from a woman in her late teens or twenties who had recovered from COVID-19.

The chain uses TRBV24-1 and TRBJ1-4; a weak D match, TRBD1 (6 bases). V lost 4 bases, J lost 4 bases, and 12 bases lay in between. The CDR3 sequence is 15 residues long. Germline values: CDR1 KGHDR, CDR2 SFDVKD. The CDR3 bases are TGTGCCACCAGTGACCCGACAGGAAATAATGAAAAACTGTTTTTT. It codes for CATSDPTGNNEKLFF.

V is TRBV5-4 and J is TRBJ1-1; D may be TRBD1 (6 bases). Germline V gene lookup returns CDR1 SGHNT and CDR2 YYREEE (reference sequence). Trimming took 4 bases from V and 7 from J, leaving 14 bases between them. This CDR3 region has 13 residues. The CDR3 DNA sequence: TGTGCCAGCAGCCCAGGGGTCCCCAATGAAGCTTTCTTT. Translated, it gives CASSPGVPNEAFF.

The chain carries TRBV28 and TRBJ2-7, with D perhaps TRBD2 (6 bases). Trimming stripped 6 bases from V and 1 base from J, with 19 bases between. CDR1 and CDR2 (germline): MDHEN, SYDVKM. The CDR3 is made up of 16 amino acids. CDR3 in DNA: TGTGCCAGCAGCCCCGGGCGGGGTCCTCCTTCCTACGAGCAGTACTTC. It translates to CASSPGRGPPSYEQYF.

The V and J genes are TRBV5-1 and TRBJ2-2, with D possibly TRBD2 on 5 matching bases. CDR3 length: 13 amino acids. Germline-derived CDR1 and CDR2 are SGHRS and YFSETQ. Trimming left V 7 bases short and J 7 bases short, with 14 bases between. The CDR3 here is CASSLDGIGELFF. In DNA form, the CDR3 reads TGCGCCAGCTCCCTAGACGGGATCGGGGAGCTGTTTTTT.

The CDR3 coding sequence is TGTGCCAGCAGCTTTAGACAGGGGGCAACCTACGAGCAGTACTTC. Protein: CASSFRQGATYEQYF. This sequence joins TRBV7-3 and TRBJ2-7, with 10 bases aligning to TRBD1. Germline CDR1 SGHTA, CDR2 FQGTGA. This CDR3 region has 15 residues. With V trimmed by 3 bases and J by 2 bases, 4 bases remained unmatched.

This chain uses TRBV10-3 with TRBJ1-1, with 9 bases fitting TRBD1. V trimming: 7 bases; J trimming: 4 bases; junction bases outside the gene matches: 7. This CDR3 has 14 residues. Germline V gene sequence: CDR1 ENHRY, CDR2 SYGVKD. The CDR3 sequence is CAITGTGIGTEAFF. Written as DNA, the CDR3 is TGTGCCATCACGGGGACAGGGATTGGCACTGAAGCTTTCTTT.

The chain joins TRBV6-5 to TRBJ2-7, with TRBD1 identical over 7 bases. Unmatched junction bases numbered 10, after V lost 6 bases and J lost 5 bases. The germline V gene encodes CDR1 MNHEY and CDR2 SVGAGI. The CDR3 covers 14 residues. CDR3: CASRPTGLSDEQYF. In DNA, the CDR3 is TGTGCCAGCAGACCGACAGGGCTAAGTGACGAGCAGTACTTC.

The chain combines TRBV7-9 with TRBJ2-1; TRBD2 matches 8 bases. The CDR3 spans 14 residues. Germline loops: CDR1 SEHNR, CDR2 FQNEAQ (reference sequence). Trimming cost V 7 bases and J 2 bases; bases outside gene matches: 4. The CDR3 sequence: CASKSGSPYNEQFF. The CDR3 DNA follows: TGTGCCAGCAAAAGCGGGAGTCCCTACAATGAGCAGTTCTTC.

The rearrangement joins TRBV27 to TRBJ1-2; 7 bases match TRBD1. V trimming: 6 bases; J trimming: 3 bases; junction bases outside the gene matches: 4. The CDR3 spans 13 residues. Per the germline V gene, CDR1 is MNHEY and CDR2 is SMNVEV (reference sequence). The CDR3 DNA is TGTGCCAGCAGACACCAGGGGGACTATGGCTACACCTTC. It codes for CASRHQGDYGYTF.

CDR3 in DNA: TGTGCCAGCAGCCAAGCCGGGATTGGCACTGAAGCTTTCTTT. This gives the protein CASSQAGIGTEAFF. The chain employs TRBV3-1 (or the pseudogene TRBV3-2) and TRBJ1-1; D ambiguous. The CDR3 is 14 residues long. CDR1 is LGHDT, CDR2 YNNKEL, per germline (reference sequence). The V gene lost 1 base and the J gene lost 4 bases, with 10 bases spanning the gap.

The chain carries TRBV29-1 and TRBJ2-3, with D perhaps TRBD1 (6 bases). Germline CDR1 reads SQVTM; CDR2 reads ANQGSEA. CDR3 length: 13 residues. With 1 base removed from V and 4 bases from J, the gap between germline ends came to 9 bases. The CDR3 nucleotides are TGCAGCGTTGAAGTGGGGGCATCAGATACGCAGTATTTT. Translation gives CSVEVGASDTQYF.

The chain employs TRBV7-9 and TRBJ2-3, with 8 bases lining up with TRBD2. The germline V gene encodes CDR1 SEHNR and CDR2 FQNEAQ (reference sequence). V lost 5 bases, J lost 3 bases, and 7 bases stayed unmatched. This CDR3 is built from 15 residues. CDR3 DNA: TGTGCCAGCAGCCTCCGGGGGGGAGGAACAGATACGCAGTATTTT. This translates into CASSLRGGGTDTQYF.

This sequence joins TRBV29-1 and TRBJ2-5; TRBD1 aligns across 11 bases. V was clipped by 5 bases and J by 5 bases; unmatched bases: 4. CDR3 length equals 13 residues. CDR1 and CDR2 (germline): SQVTM, ANQGSEA. The CDR3 is CSVWTGGRETQYF. The CDR3 region has the DNA TGCAGCGTTTGGACAGGGGGCAGGGAGACCCAGTACTTC.

The V gene is TRBV6-2 or TRBV6-3, the J gene TRBJ2-7, with 8 bases that match TRBD1. The V and J ends lost 0 bases and 6 bases, in that order; junction bases with no gene match: 4. The CDR3 totals 14 residues. The germline gives CDR1 MNHEY, CDR2 SVGEGT. The CDR3 DNA reads TGTGCCAGCAGTTACTCGACAGGGGCCCGCGAGCAGTACTTC. The encoded protein is CASSYSTGAREQYF.

This clone was recorded once. This rearrangement joins TRBV4-3 to TRBJ1-1; 7 bases match TRBD1. The V gene's germline CDR1 is LGHNA and CDR2 YSLEER. The V gene end was trimmed by 1 base and the J gene end by 2 bases; junction bases not matched to a gene: 4. There are 15 residues in the CDR3. CDR3 coding DNA: TGCGCCAGCAGCCAAGGTCCAGGGGGTAACACTGAAGCTTTCTTT. This encodes CASSQGPGGNTEAFF.

The gene calls are TRBV19 and TRBJ1-2; no reliable D call. Germline lookup yields CDR1 LNHDA and CDR2 SQIVND (reference sequence). The CDR3 runs 14 residues. V dropped 5 bases and J dropped 4 bases, with 14 bases sitting between them. CDR3 sequence (DNA): TGTGCCAGTAGTTTCGAACTAACCCGCTATGGCTACACCTTC. Its translation: CASSFELTRYGYTF.

This clone was detected a few times. The chain combines TRBV29-1 with TRBJ1-2; TRBD1 matches at 8 bases. Trimming at V came to 4 bases and at J to 8 bases, leaving 9 bases not matched to a gene. The CDR3 contains 13 residues. The germline gives CDR1 SQVTM, CDR2 ANQGSEA. For the CDR3, the DNA is TGCAGCGTTGCCAGACAGGGGCCTGAGGGCTACACCTTC. Translation gives CSVARQGPEGYTF.

This clone was recorded once. CDR3 sequence (DNA): TGTGCCAGCAGGGGGGGAGGGCCCTCCTACAATGAGCAGTTCTTC. The encoded protein is CASRGGGPSYNEQFF. The J gene is TRBJ2-1, the V gene TRBV6-5; 7 bases agree with TRBD2. The V gene's germline CDR1 is MNHEY and CDR2 SVGAGI. With 6 bases clipped from V and 0 bases from J, the junction kept 5 bases outside the gene matches. The CDR3 loop spans 15 amino acids.

The gene calls are TRBV5-4 and TRBJ1-2; 10 nucleotides agree with TRBD1. Trimming cost V 1 base and J 4 bases; bases outside gene matches: 4. Germline V gene lookup returns CDR1 SGHNT and CDR2 YYREEE (reference sequence). The CDR3 sequence is 15 residues long. CDR3 DNA sequence: TGTGCCAGCAGCTTGAGGACAGGGGGAATCTATGGCTACACCTTC. Its translation: CASSLRTGGIYGYTF.

V and J are TRBV10-2 and TRBJ1-1, with D tentatively TRBD1 (6 bases). V was trimmed by 3 bases and J by 0 bases, leaving 20 bases between them. CDR1 and CDR2 (germline): WSHSY, SAAADI. This CDR3 contains 18 residues. This chain's CDR3 is CASSDRGQGSFMNTEAFF. The CDR3 DNA follows: TGCGCCAGCAGTGACAGGGGACAAGGCTCCTTTATGAACACTGAAGCTTTCTTT.

CDR3 region: CASSQSGSSYNEQFF. For the CDR3, the DNA is TGTGCCAGCAGTCAAAGCGGGAGCTCCTACAATGAGCAGTTCTTC. The rearrangement uses TRBV28 and TRBJ2-1; 8 bases match TRBD2. This CDR3 contains 15 residues. CDR1 and CDR2 (germline): MDHEN, SYDVKM. V lost 5 bases and J lost 0; bases outside the gene matches: 3. The full variable domain, its missing parts supplied by reference TRBV28 and TRBJ2-1, is DVKVTQSSRYLVKRTGEKVFLECVQDMDHENMFWYRQDPGLGLRLIYFSYDVKMKEKGDIPEGYSVSREKKERFSLILESASTNQTSMYLCASSQSGSSYNEQFFGPGTRLTVL.

CDR3 sequence reads: CASSQGPGDYYGYTF. The CDR3 DNA sequence: TGTGCCAGCAGCCAAGGCCCGGGGGACTACTATGGCTACACCTTC. The rearrangement joins TRBV7-2 to TRBJ1-2, with D possibly being TRBD1 (5 bases). The germline gives CDR1 SGHTA, CDR2 FQGNSA. Trimming removed 5 bases from V and 3 bases from J, with 16 bases in between. The CDR3 length is 15 residues.

The V and J genes are TRBV4-2 and TRBJ2-7; possibly TRBD1 for D (6 bases). CDR3 length: 15 residues. With 0 bases removed from V and 1 base from J, the gap between germline ends came to 10 bases. Looked up from germline, CDR1 is LGHNA and CDR2 is YNFKEQ. The CDR3 is CASSQDTGWSYEQYF. The CDR3 DNA follows: TGTGCCAGCAGCCAAGACACAGGGTGGTCCTACGAGCAGTACTTC.